This T cell receptor (beta chain) originates from a study of T cells in Graves' hyperthyroidism and ophthalmopathy. Study-wide results and limits: Separation of ophthalmopathy from stable hyperthyroidism was achieved by a 13 V-J model.

Absent ophthalmopathy progression within 18 months defined stable Graves' hyperthyroidism. This clonotype appeared a few times. Antigen specificity is unknown. Authors of the study amplified TCR beta CDR3 regions from RNA transcripts. First-round RT-PCR with HTBI primers amplified the TCR CDR3 region. One entry per CDR3 protein results from TCRdb running MiXCR on the multiplex PCR reads. The sample lists about 290,000 distinct CDR3 sequences, roughly 13% seen once, with around 8% in the top ten. Sequencing input: blood. This TCR came from a woman between 40 and 50 years old with Graves' hyperthyroidism.

CDR3 in DNA: TGCGCCAGCAGCCTTAGCGGGAGCCTCACAGATACGCAGTATTTT. This sequence encodes CASSLSGSLTDTQYF. The chain combines TRBV4-1 with TRBJ2-3, with 9 bases aligning to TRBD2. J lost 2 bases, V lost 4 bases, and 4 bases had no gene match. The germline CDR1 and CDR2 sequences are MGHRA and YSYEKL. CDR3 size: 15 residues.